The present T cell receptor beta chain was sequenced within a study of cytomegalovirus exposure and HLA in healthy donors. Each donor's status was that of a healthy bone marrow donor. The PCR contained 60 Vbeta and 13 Jbeta primers. The protocol was immunoSEQ multiplex PCR, while the TCRdb copy is restricted to in-frame clones and leaves out a portion. The data show 120,000 to 150,000 clones, approximately 65% seen once. The CDR3 spans 15 residues. This clonotype originated in a woman aged 55-75 years in good health and CMV-seronegative. The sequencing sample was made of PBMCs. V gene TRBV21-1 combines with J gene TRBJ2-2; the D call of TRBD1 is as the table states it, not checked on the DNA. TRBV21-1 is deemed a pseudogene. DNA for the CDR3: TGTGCCAGCAGCAAAAGGGGCACTAACACCGGGGAGCTGTTTTTT. Its translation is CASSKRGTNTGELFF.